A single sample is the source of the 27 T cell receptor beta chains below, sequenced in a study of T cell changes during pregnancy in multiple sclerosis (dated by TCRdb to between 2018 and 2020). The library was prepared using the immunoSEQ multiplex PCR assay. Imported from immuneACCESS, the table was reduced by TCRdb to in-frame sequences with V and J called. These copies leave out some clones; in studies compared against another copy, an unresolved V gene accounts for under half, and the cause of the remainder is not known. Within this sample are 15,000 or so clones, with more than 85% of them counted one time only. The ten largest make up approximately 2.8% of the sample. Sequencing used peripheral blood, obtained in the second trimester of pregnancy. The receptors shown here come from a female donor in good health, enrolled as a control in a pregnancy study.

The chain joins TRBV19 to TRBJ1-1; 9 positions match TRBD1. The CDR3 totals 12 residues. In germline, CDR1 is LNHDA, CDR2 SQIVND (reference sequence). This chain's CDR3 is CAVTGQGTEAFF. As DNA, the CDR3 is TGTGCTGTAACGGGACAGGGTACTGAAGCTTTCTTT.

This chain connects TRBV28 to TRBJ2-1; TRBD2 aligns across 8 bases. V lost 0 bases and J lost 12; bases outside the gene matches: 10. There are 15 residues in the CDR3. Germline V CDR1 and CDR2: MDHEN, SYDVKM. The CDR3, as DNA: TGTGCCAGCAGTTTATGGGGGAGCGGGGGCGGCTGGCAGTTCTTC. The encoded protein is CASSLWGSGGGWQFF.

The chain carries TRBV7-2 and TRBJ1-2; the match to TRBD1 covers 7 bases. The CDR3 is 16 residues long. J lost 4 bases, V lost 0 bases, and 8 bases had no gene match. CDR1 SGHTA and CDR2 FQGNSA come from the germline V gene. The CDR3 loop reads CASSLASYRGTYGYTF. DNA of the CDR3: TGTGCCAGCAGCTTAGCGTCTTACAGGGGAACCTATGGCTACACCTTC.

V usage is TRBV7-2 and J usage is TRBJ2-1; TRBD2 agrees at 9 bases. After removal of 1 base from V and 3 bases from J, the junction contained 4 bases not matched to a gene. Germline loops: CDR1 SGHTA, CDR2 FQGNSA. The CDR3 sequence is 16 residues long. CDR3 protein: CASSLVPAGGYNEQFF. Here the CDR3 DNA reads TGTGCCAGCAGCTTAGTTCCAGCGGGAGGCTACAATGAGCAGTTCTTC.

J is TRBJ1-5 and V is TRBV5-1; D call uncertain. V was shortened by 0 bases and J by 7 bases, with 8 bases between the two germline ends. The CDR3 covers 13 residues. CDR1 SGHRS and CDR2 YFSETQ come from the germline V gene. The CDR3 nucleotides are TGCGCCAGCAGCTTGGCCGCGAACCAGCCCCAGCATTTT. Its translation: CASSLAANQPQHF.

A single count supports this clone. The gene calls are TRBV7-6 and TRBJ2-3, with D uncertain. CDR3 length: 15 amino acids. V gave up 1 base and J gave up 0 bases, with 8 bases separating them. The V gene's germline CDR1 is SGHVS and CDR2 FNYEAQ. CDR3 bases: TGTGCCAGCAGCTTAGACCCGAGCAGCACAGATACGCAGTATTTT. Its translation is CASSLDPSSTDTQYF. Full variable domain (remainder filled in from reference TRBV7-6 and TRBJ2-3): GAGVSQSPRYKVTKRGQDVALRCDPISGHVSLYWYRQALGQGPEFLTYFNYEAQQDKSGLPNDRFSAERPEGSISTLTIQRTEQRDSAMYRCASSLDPSSTDTQYFGPGTRLTVL.

The CDR3 coding sequence is TGTGCCAGCAGTTACTGGGGGGGTAGCTCCTACGAGCAGTACTTC. Translating gives CASSYWGGSSYEQYF. The chain carries TRBV6-5 and TRBJ2-7, with 7 bases matching TRBD2. Germline CDR1 reads MNHEY; CDR2 reads SVGAGI. With 1 base clipped from V and 0 bases from J, the junction kept 3 bases outside the gene matches. CDR3 length: 15 residues.

The chain links TRBV5-5 to TRBJ1-2, with D tentatively TRBD1 (6 bases). V was pared by 0 bases and J by 2 bases, with 11 bases between. CDR3 length: 15 amino acids. CDR1 SGHKS and CDR2 YYEKEE come from the germline V gene (reference sequence). The DNA of the CDR3 is TGTGCCAGCAGCTTGGATCGGCAGGGGAACTATGGCTACACCTTC. This codes for CASSLDRQGNYGYTF.

The genes are TRBV7-6 and TRBJ1-2, with a tentative D call TRBD1 (6 bases). Trimming stripped 5 bases from V and 2 bases from J, with 9 bases between. The CDR3 sequence is 13 residues long. Germline V lookup: CDR1 SGHVS, CDR2 FNYEAQ. This CDR3 is CASSPTGNYGYTF. The DNA of the CDR3 is TGTGCCAGCAGCCCTACAGGGAACTATGGCTACACCTTC.

CDR3 protein: CASSPGTGGNTIYF. In DNA form, the CDR3 reads TGTGCCAGCAGCCCCGGGACAGGGGGAAACACCATATATTTT. This rearrangement joins TRBV9 to TRBJ1-3, with 9 bases matching TRBD1. Germline V gene lookup returns CDR1 SGDLS and CDR2 YYNGEE. V dropped 4 bases and J dropped 4; count of bases not matched to a gene: 3. This CDR3 spans 14 amino acids.

The chain links TRBV28 to TRBJ2-4; 10 bases agree with TRBD2. Per germline, CDR1 MDHEN and CDR2 SYDVKM. With 5 bases clipped from V and 7 bases from J, the junction kept 8 bases outside the gene matches. This CDR3 has 15 amino acids. Here the CDR3 DNA reads TGTGCCAGCAGTCCTCTAGCGGGAGAGAGGAACATTCAGTACTTC. Translation gives CASSPLAGERNIQYF. Based on the CDR3 plus reference TRBV28 and TRBJ2-4, the full variable domain is DVKVTQSSRYLVKRTGEKVFLECVQDMDHENMFWYRQDPGLGLRLIYFSYDVKMKEKGDIPEGYSVSREKKERFSLILESASTNQTSMYLCASSPLAGERNIQYFGAGTRLSVL.

V usage is TRBV18 and J usage is TRBJ1-2; possibly TRBD1 for D (5 bases). Germline V gives CDR1 KGHSH, CDR2 LQKENI. The CDR3 runs to 16 residues. The V end lost 3 bases, the J end lost 6 bases, and 20 bases lay between the germline ends. The chain's CDR3 is CASSPQTPWGGDGYTF. For the CDR3, the DNA is TGTGCCAGCTCACCCCAGACCCCCTGGGGGGGTGATGGCTACACCTTC.

This clone was counted between two and nine times. This rearrangement joins TRBV5-1 to TRBJ2-3; 12 nucleotides agree with TRBD1. The CDR3 extends over 18 amino acids. V dropped 4 bases and J dropped 5; count of bases not matched to a gene: 14. In germline, CDR1 is SGHRS, CDR2 YFSETQ. This chain's CDR3 is CASSPSPAGQGAGDTQYF. CDR3 nucleotides: TGCGCCAGCAGCCCCTCACCGGCGGGACAGGGGGCGGGAGATACGCAGTATTTT.

The J gene is TRBJ1-5, the V gene TRBV9; the D gene is possibly TRBD1 (6 bases). CDR1 is SGDLS and CDR2 is YYNGEE in the germline V gene. Trimming removed 3 bases from V and 5 bases from J, with 15 bases in between. The CDR3 covers 15 residues. CDR3 bases: TGTGCCAGCAGCGAAGGGGGGGGTTGGGATCAGCCCCAGCATTTT. Its protein is CASSEGGGWDQPQHF.

The chain links TRBV6-5 to TRBJ1-3; possibly TRBD1 for D (6 bases). The CDR3 spans 16 residues. Germline CDR1 reads MNHEY; CDR2 reads SVGAGI. Trimming pared 0 bases from V and 4 bases from J, leaving 13 bases between. CDR3 bases: TGTGCCAGCAGTTACTCGCTGGGGGCAGGAGGAAACACCATATATTTT. It is translated as CASSYSLGAGGNTIYF.

The CDR3 region is CASSVRWAYGYTF. The DNA for the CDR3 is TGTGCCAGCAGCGTTAGGTGGGCCTATGGCTACACCTTC. The chain links TRBV6-5 to TRBJ1-2, with unresolved D. V lost 6 bases and J lost 4, with 12 bases in between. The CDR3 sequence is 13 residues long. Germline loops: CDR1 MNHEY, CDR2 SVGAGI.

The chain is built from TRBV29-1 and TRBJ1-1; D not resolved. V dropped 4 bases and J dropped 0 bases, with 3 bases sitting between them. The CDR3 loop spans 11 amino acids. Germline V gene sequence: CDR1 SQVTM, CDR2 ANQGSEA. For the CDR3, the DNA is TGCAGCGTTGGAGTGAACACTGAAGCTTTCTTT. Its translation: CSVGVNTEAFF.

V gene TRBV7-2 combines with J gene TRBJ2-7; D uncertain. Trimming took 4 bases from V and 2 from J, leaving 3 bases between them. The CDR3 is 11 amino acids. Germline V lookup: CDR1 SGHTA, CDR2 FQGNSA. The CDR3 spells CASSSAYEQYF. CDR3 DNA: TGTGCCAGCAGCTCGGCCTACGAGCAGTACTTC. Full variable domain (missing parts from reference TRBV7-2 and TRBJ2-7): GAGVSQSPSNKVTEKGKDVELRCDPISGHTALYWYRQSLGQGLEFLIYFQGNSAPDKSGLPSDRFSAERTGGSVSTLTIQRTQQEDSAVYLCASSSAYEQYFGPGTRLTVT.

The rearrangement joins TRBV7-8 to TRBJ1-5; possible D gene TRBD1, 6 bases. CDR1 and CDR2 (germline): SGHVS, FQNEAQ. V gave up 4 bases and J gave up 5 bases, with 12 bases separating them. The CDR3 runs to 14 residues. The CDR3 DNA reads TGTGCCAGCAGCTCGGGGGGCGGCCATCAGCCCCAGCATTTT. Protein: CASSSGGGHQPQHF.

The chain combines TRBV7-9 with TRBJ2-7; a weak D match, TRBD2 (6 bases). This CDR3 region has 16 residues. Trimming stripped 4 bases from V and 4 bases from J, with 20 bases between. Germline V gene sequence: CDR1 SEHNR, CDR2 FQNEAQ (reference sequence). The CDR3 region has the DNA TGTGCCAGCAGCTCATCCGGAGGGAGACTTCAGTACGAGCAGTACTTC. Protein: CASSSSGGRLQYEQYF.

This chain links TRBV15 with TRBJ2-1; TRBD2 agrees at 8 bases. CDR1 and CDR2 from the germline V gene are LNHNV and YYDKDF (reference sequence). CDR3 size: 15 residues. Germline trimming cut 0 bases from V and 9 bases from J; bases unmatched to any gene: 7. The CDR3: CATSRDSGMTAEQFF. For the CDR3, the DNA is TGTGCCACCAGCAGAGATAGCGGGATGACAGCTGAGCAGTTCTTC.

This chain joins TRBV6-5 and TRBJ2-7, with a possible D match to TRBD1 (6 bases). Germline assignment: CDR1 MNHEY and CDR2 SVGAGI. The germline V and J ends were trimmed by 2 bases and 1 base, with 12 bases remaining between them. The CDR3 is 15 amino acids. The CDR3, as DNA: TGTGCCAGCAGTTACGGGGCAGGGGTATCCTACGAGCAGTACTTC. Protein: CASSYGAGVSYEQYF.

The rearrangement joins TRBV4-2 to TRBJ2-1; 12 nucleotides agree with TRBD1. Germline CDR1 is LGHNA and CDR2 is YNFKEQ. The CDR3 covers 16 residues. The trim removed 0 bases at V and 7 bases at J, leaving 4 bases unmatched. CDR3: CASSQDQGQGANEQFF. DNA of the CDR3: TGTGCCAGCAGCCAAGATCAGGGACAGGGGGCAAATGAGCAGTTCTTC.

This chain joins TRBV28 and TRBJ1-1; D gene uncertain. Germline CDR1 MDHEN, CDR2 SYDVKM. CDR3 length: 15 residues. Deletions cut 7 bases from V and 2 bases from J, with 17 bases between. Here the CDR3 reads CASKKALTGNTEAFF. CDR3 bases: TGTGCCAGCAAAAAAGCCCTGACGGGAAACACTGAAGCTTTCTTT. Combining the CDR3 with reference TRBV28 and TRBJ1-1 gives the whole variable domain DVKVTQSSRYLVKRTGEKVFLECVQDMDHENMFWYRQDPGLGLRLIYFSYDVKMKEKGDIPEGYSVSREKKERFSLILESASTNQTSMYLCASKKALTGNTEAFFGQGTRLTVV.

This chain joins TRBV6-1 and TRBJ2-4, with unresolved D. V was cut by 3 bases and J by 6 bases, with 9 bases left in between. CDR1 is MNHNS and CDR2 is SASEGT in the germline V gene. The CDR3 is 13 residues long. As DNA, the CDR3 is TGTGCCAGCAGTGATCGGAGAGGAAACATTCAGTACTTC. Translation gives CASSDRRGNIQYF.

V gene TRBV11-3 combines with J gene TRBJ1-4, with TRBD1 identical over 8 bases. This CDR3 spans 16 amino acids. The trim removed 4 bases at V and 3 bases at J, leaving 7 bases unmatched. Germline V gives CDR1 SGHNT, CDR2 YENEEA. The chain's CDR3 is CASSSDRVDANEKLFF. The CDR3 DNA is TGTGCCAGCAGCTCGGACAGGGTTGATGCTAATGAAAAACTGTTTTTT.

V and J are TRBV7-9 and TRBJ2-1; 8 bases map to TRBD1. V lost 5 bases to trimming and J lost 2 bases; unmatched junction nucleotides: 5. The CDR3 spans 15 residues. Germline V gene sequence: CDR1 SEHNR, CDR2 FQNEAQ (reference sequence). CDR3 DNA sequence: TGTGCCAGCAGCACCGGACAGGGTACCTACAATGAGCAGTTCTTC. Amino acids: CASSTGQGTYNEQFF. Filled out from reference TRBV7-9 and TRBJ2-1, the complete variable domain reads DTGVSQNPRHKITKRGQNVTFRCDPISEHNRLYWYRQTLGQGPEFLTYFQNEAQLEKSRLLSDRFSAERPKGSFSTLEIQRTEQGDSAMYLCASSTGQGTYNEQFFGPGTRLTVL.